This TCR beta chain was sequenced during a study of T cell responses to AZD1222 COVID-19 vaccine. Study results and limitations: Nearly half of unique spike-specific TCRs reportedly avoided B.1.351 and B.1.1.7 mutated regions. The donors showed a predominance of white British ancestry and of females, with possible underestimation of clonal diversity.

TCRdb's copy holds only in-frame clones and misses some; the assay was immunoSEQ multiplex PCR. The table records about 85,000 clones, 85% to 95% of them present only once. V was pared by 5 bases and J by 0 bases, with 10 bases between. The CDR3 length is 15 residues. The V gene's germline CDR1 is KGHSH and CDR2 LQKENI. A remark on this clone: Its specificity is not known.

This receptor was taken from an adult who received the AZD1222 COVID-19 vaccine. The genes are TRBV18 and TRBJ2-2; TRBD2 might be the D (5 bases). Sequences were derived from peripheral blood, sampled 28 days after the second AZD1222 dose. The DNA of the CDR3 is TGTGCCAGCTCAGTCGGGATTTCGAACACCGGGGAGCTGTTTTTT. It encodes CASSVGISNTGELFF.